The entry below gives a single T cell receptor (beta chain) sequence along with its context. What it binds is not known. Time point denoted: patch test 2, 6 weeks after DPC sensitization. Regarding treatment: therapeutic diphenylcyclopropenone sensitization with weekly scalp DPC. Extraction yielded total RNA from whole blood (unfractionated). V was clipped by 3 bases and J by 1 base; unmatched bases: 3. Germline V gene lookup returns CDR1 SGDLS and CDR2 YYNGEE. The CDR3 totals 14 residues. The data were obtained in a study of human T cells and chemical hapten exposure. A single record per CDR3 protein comes from TCRdb applying MiXCR to the RACE reads. The data show roughly 43,000 distinct CDR3 sequences, 9.5% to 10% seen once. Study-level points and caveats: With DPC sensitization, TCRs exceeding 1 in 1000 frequency showed no change. While controls formed fewer of them, expanded TCRs formed significantly more large CDR3 similarity clusters.

The sample in question was whole blood, obtained in connection with sensitization to the hapten diphenylcyclopropenone (DPC). The receptor's source is a woman in her thirties with alopecia areata. Some clones in this sample may be carry-over from other donors' samples. J is TRBJ1-1 and V is TRBV9, with 7 bases that match TRBD1. As DNA, the CDR3 is TGTGCCAGCAGCGGCGGGACAGCGAACACTGAAGCTTTCTTT. It yields the protein CASSGGTANTEAFF.